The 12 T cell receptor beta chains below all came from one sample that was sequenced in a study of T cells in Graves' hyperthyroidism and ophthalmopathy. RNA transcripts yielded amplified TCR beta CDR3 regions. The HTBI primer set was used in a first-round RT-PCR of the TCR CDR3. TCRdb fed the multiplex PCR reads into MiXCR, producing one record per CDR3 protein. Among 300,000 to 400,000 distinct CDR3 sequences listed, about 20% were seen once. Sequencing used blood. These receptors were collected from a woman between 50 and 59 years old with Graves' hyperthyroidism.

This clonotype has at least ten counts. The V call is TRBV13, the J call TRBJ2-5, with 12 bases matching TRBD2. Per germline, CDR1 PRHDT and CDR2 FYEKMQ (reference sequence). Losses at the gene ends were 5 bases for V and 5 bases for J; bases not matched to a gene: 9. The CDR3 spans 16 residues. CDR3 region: CASSPRLAGVKETQYF. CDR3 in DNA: TGTGCCAGCAGCCCTCGACTAGCGGGAGTCAAGGAGACCCAGTACTTC.

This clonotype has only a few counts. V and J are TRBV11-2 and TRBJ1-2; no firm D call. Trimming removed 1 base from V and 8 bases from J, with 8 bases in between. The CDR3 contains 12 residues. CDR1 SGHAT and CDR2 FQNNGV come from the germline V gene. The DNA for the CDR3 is TGTGCCAGCAGCTTAGTCCATTCAGGCTACACCTTC. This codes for CASSLVHSGYTF.

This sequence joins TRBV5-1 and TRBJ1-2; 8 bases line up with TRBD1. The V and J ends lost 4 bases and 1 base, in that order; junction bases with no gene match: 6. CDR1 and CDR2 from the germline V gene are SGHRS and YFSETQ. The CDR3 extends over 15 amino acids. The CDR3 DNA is TGCGCCAGCAGCGGGGGGACAGGTGGTAACTATGGCTACACCTTC. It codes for CASSGGTGGNYGYTF. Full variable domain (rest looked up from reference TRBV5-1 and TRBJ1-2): KAGVTQTPRYLIKTRGQQVTLSCSPISGHRSVSWYQQTPGQGLQFLFEYFSETQRNKGNFPGRFSGRQFSNSRSEMNVSTLELGDSALYLCASSGGTGGNYGYTFGSGTRLTVV.

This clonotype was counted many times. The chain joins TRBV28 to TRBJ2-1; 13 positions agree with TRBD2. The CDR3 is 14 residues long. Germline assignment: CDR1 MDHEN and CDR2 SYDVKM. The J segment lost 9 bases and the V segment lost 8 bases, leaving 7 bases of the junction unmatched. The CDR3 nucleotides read TGTGCCAGCTTTGGGACTAGCGGGGAGGGTGAGCAGTTCTTC. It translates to CASFGTSGEGEQFF.

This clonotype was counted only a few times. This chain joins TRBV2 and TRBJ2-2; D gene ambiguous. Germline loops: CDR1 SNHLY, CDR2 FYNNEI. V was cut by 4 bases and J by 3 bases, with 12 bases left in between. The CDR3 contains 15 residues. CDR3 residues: CASSVRRADTGELFF. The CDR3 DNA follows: TGTGCCAGCAGTGTCCGGCGCGCGGACACCGGGGAGCTGTTTTTT.

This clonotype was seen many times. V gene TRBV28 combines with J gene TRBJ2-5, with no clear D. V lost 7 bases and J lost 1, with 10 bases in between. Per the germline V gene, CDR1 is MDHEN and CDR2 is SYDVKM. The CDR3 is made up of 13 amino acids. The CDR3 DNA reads TGTGCCAGCATCCCACGGACCCAAGAGACCCAGTACTTC. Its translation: CASIPRTQETQYF.

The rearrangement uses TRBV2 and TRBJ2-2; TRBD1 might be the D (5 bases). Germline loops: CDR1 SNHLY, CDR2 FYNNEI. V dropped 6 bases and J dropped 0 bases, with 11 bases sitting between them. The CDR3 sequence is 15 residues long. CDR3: CASSRQFANTGELFF. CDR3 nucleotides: TGTGCCAGCAGCCGACAGTTCGCGAACACCGGGGAGCTGTTTTTT.

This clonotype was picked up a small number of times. The CDR3 protein is CASSPGAGADKNIQYF. The CDR3 nucleotides read TGTGCCAGCTCACCAGGGGCGGGAGCCGACAAAAACATTCAGTACTTC. V usage is TRBV18 and J usage is TRBJ2-4; 7 nucleotides align to TRBD2. The CDR3 runs 16 residues. V was pared by 2 bases and J by 3 bases, with 7 bases of the junction left unmatched. Germline lookup yields CDR1 KGHSH and CDR2 LQKENI.

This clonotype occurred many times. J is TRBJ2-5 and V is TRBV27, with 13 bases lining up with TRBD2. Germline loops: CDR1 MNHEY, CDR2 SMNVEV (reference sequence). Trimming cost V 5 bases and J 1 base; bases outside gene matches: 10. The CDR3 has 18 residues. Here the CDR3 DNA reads TGTGCCAGCAGTCACGGGACTAGCGGGGCCCCAGGCCAAGAGACCCAGTACTTC. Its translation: CASSHGTSGAPGQETQYF.

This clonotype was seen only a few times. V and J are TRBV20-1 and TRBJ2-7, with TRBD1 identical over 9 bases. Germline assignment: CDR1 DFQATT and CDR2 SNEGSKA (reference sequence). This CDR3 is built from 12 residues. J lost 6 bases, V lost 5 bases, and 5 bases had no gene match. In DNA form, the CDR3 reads TGCAGTGCTGGGACAGGGTATGGCGAGCAGTACTTC. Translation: CSAGTGYGEQYF.

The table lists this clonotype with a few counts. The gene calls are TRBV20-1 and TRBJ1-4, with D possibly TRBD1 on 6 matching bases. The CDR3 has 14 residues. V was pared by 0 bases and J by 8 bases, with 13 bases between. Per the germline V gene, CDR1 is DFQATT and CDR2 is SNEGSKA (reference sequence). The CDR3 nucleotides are TGCAGTGCTAGAGACCCGGGACATTTAGAAAAACTGTTTTTT. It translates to CSARDPGHLEKLFF.

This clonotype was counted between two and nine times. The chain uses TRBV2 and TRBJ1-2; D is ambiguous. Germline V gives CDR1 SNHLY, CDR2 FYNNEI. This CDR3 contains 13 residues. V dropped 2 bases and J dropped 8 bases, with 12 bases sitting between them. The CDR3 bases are TGTGCCAGCAGTGAATCTCGAAATGAGGGCTACACCTTC. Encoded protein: CASSESRNEGYTF.